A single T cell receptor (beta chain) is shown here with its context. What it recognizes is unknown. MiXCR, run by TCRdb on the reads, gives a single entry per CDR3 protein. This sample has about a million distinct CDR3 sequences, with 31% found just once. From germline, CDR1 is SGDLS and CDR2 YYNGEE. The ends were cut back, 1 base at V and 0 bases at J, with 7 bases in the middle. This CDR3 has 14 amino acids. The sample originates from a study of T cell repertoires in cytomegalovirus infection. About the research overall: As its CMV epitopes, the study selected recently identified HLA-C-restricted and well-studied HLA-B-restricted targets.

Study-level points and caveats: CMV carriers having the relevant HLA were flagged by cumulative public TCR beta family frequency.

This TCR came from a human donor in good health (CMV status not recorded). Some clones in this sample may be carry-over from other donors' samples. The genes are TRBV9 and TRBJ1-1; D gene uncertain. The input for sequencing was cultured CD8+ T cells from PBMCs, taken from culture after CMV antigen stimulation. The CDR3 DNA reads TGTGCCAGCAGCGTAAGCGTTGTGAACACTGAAGCTTTCTTT. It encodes CASSVSVVNTEAFF.